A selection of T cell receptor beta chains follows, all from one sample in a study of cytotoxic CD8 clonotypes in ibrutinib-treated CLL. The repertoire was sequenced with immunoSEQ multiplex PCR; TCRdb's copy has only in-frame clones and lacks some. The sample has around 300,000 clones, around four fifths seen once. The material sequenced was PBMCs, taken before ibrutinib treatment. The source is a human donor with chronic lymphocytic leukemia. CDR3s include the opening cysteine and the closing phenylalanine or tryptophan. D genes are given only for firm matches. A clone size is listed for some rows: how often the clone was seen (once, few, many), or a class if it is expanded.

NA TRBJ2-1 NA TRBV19 TGTGCCAGTAGTACCTACAATGAGCAGTTCTTC CASSTYNEQFF
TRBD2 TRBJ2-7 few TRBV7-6 TGTGCCAGCAGCGCCTCCGGGACTAGCTCGAGAGAGCAGTACTTC CASSASGTSSREQYF
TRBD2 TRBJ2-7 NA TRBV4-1 TGCGCCAGCAGCCAAGCCCTCGGGACTAGCGGGGGCCTTGAGCAGTACTTC CASSQALGTSGGLEQYF
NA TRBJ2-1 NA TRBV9 TGTGCCAGCAGCGTAGGGCAGCGCAATGAGCAGTTCTTC CASSVGQRNEQFF
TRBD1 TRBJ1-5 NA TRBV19 TGTGCCAGTAGTATCGTTTGGACAGGAGCTCAGCCCCAGCATTTT CASSIVWTGAQPQHF
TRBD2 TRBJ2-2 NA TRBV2 TGTGCCACCAAACTAGCGGGAGTGGCGAACACCGGGGAGCTGTTTTTT CATKLAGVANTGELFF
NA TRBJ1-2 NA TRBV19 TGTGCCAGTAGTATACATCGAGGCCCCGGGGGAGGCGGCTACACCTTC CASSIHRGPGGGGYTF
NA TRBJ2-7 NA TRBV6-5 TGTGCCAGCAGTTACTCCCGCCTAGTAACCTACGAGCAGTACTTC CASSYSRLVTYEQYF
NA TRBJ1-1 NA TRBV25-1 TGTGCCAGCAGTGTGGCGGGGGGTCGGAGCACTGAAGCTTTCTTT CASSVAGGRSTEAFF
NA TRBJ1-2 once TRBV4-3 TGCGCCAGCAGCCCGGGATCTCTTAACTATGGCTACACCTTC CASSPGSLNYGYTF
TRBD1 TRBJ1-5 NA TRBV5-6 TGTGCCAGCAGTCCACAGGGGGCGTTACAGCCCCAGCATTTT CASSPQGALQPQHF
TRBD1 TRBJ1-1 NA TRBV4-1 TGCGCCAGCAGCCTAGGACAGGGAAGGGGTCGGGACACTGAAGCTTTCTTT CASSLGQGRGRDTEAFF
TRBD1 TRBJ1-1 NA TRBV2 TGTGCCAGCACCACCTGGCCGGGACAGGGGCCGGTTGAGACTGAAGCTTTCTTT CASTTWPGQGPVETEAFF
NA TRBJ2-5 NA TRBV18 TGTGCCAGCTCACCACGGGCGGGGACACCGGGCGAGACCCAGTACTTC CASSPRAGTPGETQYF
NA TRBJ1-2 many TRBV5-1 TGCGCCAGCAGCTTGAGTTTCACGAATAACTATGGCTACACCTTC CASSLSFTNNYGYTF
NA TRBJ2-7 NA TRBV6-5 TGTGCCAGCAGTTACTCCAGGGGCTCCTACGAGCAGTACTTC CASSYSRGSYEQYF
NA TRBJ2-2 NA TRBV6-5 TGTGCCAGCAGTCAAGGGGCCGGCACCGGGGAGCTGTTTTTT CASSQGAGTGELFF
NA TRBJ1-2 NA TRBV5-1 TGCGCCAGCAGCTTGCAGGGATCCCCTGAATATGGCTACACCTTC CASSLQGSPEYGYTF
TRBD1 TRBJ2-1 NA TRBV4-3 TGCGCCAGCAGCCACCGAAGGGGGCAGGACTACAATGAGCAGTTCTTC CASSHRRGQDYNEQFF
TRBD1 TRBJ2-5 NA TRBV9 TGTGCCAGCGGCACCGGGACAGGGCAAGAGACCCAGTACTTC CASGTGTGQETQYF
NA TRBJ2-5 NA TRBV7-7 TGTGCTAGCAGCTTAGGGGGGACCCTCCGGGAGACCCAGTACTTC CASSLGGTLRETQYF
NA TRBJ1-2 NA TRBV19 TGTGCCAGTACCCTAAAGGGACGGGCTAACTATGGCTACACCTTC CASTLKGRANYGYTF
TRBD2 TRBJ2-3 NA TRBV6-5 TGTGCCAGCAGCCGGGACTACCTCACAGATACGCAGTATTTT CASSRDYLTDTQYF
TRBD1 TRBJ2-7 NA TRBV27 TGTGCCAGCAGACTCGGACAGGGTGGTGGGAACGAGCAGTACTTC CASRLGQGGGNEQYF
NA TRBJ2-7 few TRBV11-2 TGTGCCAGCAGCTTAGCACACAGAGTCAGCTCCTACGAGCAGTACTTC CASSLAHRVSSYEQYF
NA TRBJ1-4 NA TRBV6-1 TGTGCCAGCAGTCTTACGTGGGGGACTAATGAAAAACTGTTTTTT CASSLTWGTNEKLFF
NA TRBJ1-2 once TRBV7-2 TGTGCCAGCAGCGAAGGGGGGAACCTACACGGCTACACCTTC CASSEGGNLHGYTF
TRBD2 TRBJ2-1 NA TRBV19 TGTGCCAGCTCTCGGGACTATTATTACAATGAGCAGTTCTTC CASSRDYYYNEQFF
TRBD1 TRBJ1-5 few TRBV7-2 TGTGCCAGCAGCCCCCGGACAGGGGAAAATCAGCCCCAGCATTTT CASSPRTGENQPQHF
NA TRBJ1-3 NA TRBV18 TGTGCCAGCTCACCTTCAGGGTCAGGAAACACCATATATTTT CASSPSGSGNTIYF
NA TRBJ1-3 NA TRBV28 TGTGCCAGCAGTTTAGGGACATACGGAAACACCATATATTTT CASSLGTYGNTIYF
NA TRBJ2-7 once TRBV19 TGTGCCAGTAGTTACTTGGGGCCAGCCTACGAGCAGTACTTC CASSYLGPAYEQYF
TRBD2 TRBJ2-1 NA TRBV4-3 TGCGCCAGCTCTAGCGGGAGGGCAGATGAGCAGTTCTTC CASSSGRADEQFF
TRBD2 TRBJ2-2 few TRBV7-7 TGTGCTAGCAGCCCCTTAGCGGGAGGGCCGGCCGGGGAGCTGTTTTTT CASSPLAGGPAGELFF
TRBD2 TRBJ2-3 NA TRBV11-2 TGTGCCAGCAGCCAGGGGGGACTAGCGGGAGAAGATACGCAGTATTTT CASSQGGLAGEDTQYF
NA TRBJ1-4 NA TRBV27 TGTGCCAGCAGTTTATCCCACCCTTTCCCCGGGACGGCCGATGAAAAACTGTTTTTT CASSLSHPFPGTADEKLFF
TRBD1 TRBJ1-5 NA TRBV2 TGTGCCAGCAGTGAAGCTCGGACAGGTAACAATCAGCCCCAGCATTTT CASSEARTGNNQPQHF
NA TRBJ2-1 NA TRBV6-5 TGTGCCAGCAGTTACTCGACAGGAGCGGGGAATGAGCAGTTCTTC CASSYSTGAGNEQFF
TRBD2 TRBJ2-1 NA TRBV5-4 TGTGCCAGCAGCGCCCGGACTAGCGGGGGATACAATGAGCAGTTCTTC CASSARTSGGYNEQFF
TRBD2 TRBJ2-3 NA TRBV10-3 TGCGCCATCACTGTGGGACTAGCGGGAGCAGACACGCAGTATTTT CAITVGLAGADTQYF
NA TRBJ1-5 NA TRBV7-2 TGTGCCAGCAGCTTAGAGCTTAGCAATCAGCCCCAGCATTTT CASSLELSNQPQHF
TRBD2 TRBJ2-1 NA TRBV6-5 TGTGCCAGCAGCCATCAGCGGGATTCCTACAATGAGCAGTTCTTC CASSHQRDSYNEQFF
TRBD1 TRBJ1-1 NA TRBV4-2 TGTGCCAGCAGCCTCCCCAATGGGGGGACAGGGGGCGCCGGGAACACTGAAGCTTTCTTT CASSLPNGGTGGAGNTEAFF
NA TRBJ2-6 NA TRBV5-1 TGCGCCAGCAGCTACACCGGGACATCGTCTGGGGCCAACGTCCTGACTTTC CASSYTGTSSGANVLTF
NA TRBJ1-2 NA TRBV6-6 TGTGCCAGCAGTCTCAGGGGAGGTGGCTACACCTTC CASSLRGGGYTF
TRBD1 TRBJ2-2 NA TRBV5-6 TGTGCCAGCAGCCCCGGACCAACAGGGGTCCGAACCGGGGAGCTGTTTTTT CASSPGPTGVRTGELFF
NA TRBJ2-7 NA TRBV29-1 TGCAGCGTTGGTTGGGGGCGTTATGAGCAGTACTTC CSVGWGRYEQYF
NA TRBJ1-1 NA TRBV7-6 TGTGCCAGCACCCCGCGGGTGGGTGTCACTGAAGCTTTCTTT CASTPRVGVTEAFF
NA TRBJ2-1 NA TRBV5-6 TGTGCCAGCAGAAAAAGCCCGAGGGGAAGCTCCTACAATGAGCAGTTCTTC CASRKSPRGSSYNEQFF
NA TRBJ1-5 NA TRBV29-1 TGCAGCGTCACAGGTTACAATCAGCCCCAGCATTTT CSVTGYNQPQHF
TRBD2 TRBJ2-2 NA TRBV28 TGTGCCAGCAGTTTCGGCGGGAGGTCGGACACCGGGGAGCTGTTTTTT CASSFGGRSDTGELFF